These T cell receptor beta chains were read from a single sample in a study of T-cell memory formation after mild COVID-19. TCRdb independently ran MiXCR on the 5' RACE reads; one entry per CDR3 protein. The sample carries 300,000 to 400,000 distinct CDR3 sequences, 15% to 20% recorded once. The sequenced material came from PBMCs or a T cell subset sorted from them (not recorded which). Every receptor here comes from a young man who had mild COVID-19 (a few samples of this study predate the infection). Cell type and time point are not known. The CDR3 runs from the conserved cysteine through the conserved F or W. A D gene is named only where the DNA matches it firmly. Where a row states a size, it is once, few, many or the class of an expanded clone; other rows omit it.

NA | NA | TRBJ2-5 | TRBV20-1 | TGCAGTGCCACGGACCAAGAGACCCAGTACTTC | CSATDQETQYF
many | NA | TRBJ1-2 | TRBV5-1 | TGCGCCAGCAGCTTGGGACAACCTTCCTATGGCTACACCTTC | CASSLGQPSYGYTF
NA | NA | TRBJ1-1 | TRBV7-9 | TGTGCCAGCATGGGGGAGAACACTGAAGCTTTCTTT | CASMGENTEAFF
NA | TRBD2 | TRBJ2-1 | TRBV12-3/TRBV12-4 | TGTGCCAGCAGTTTATTGGGGCGGGGGGTCTACAATGAGCAGTTCTTC | CASSLLGRGVYNEQFF
NA | NA | TRBJ2-3 | TRBV6-5 | TGTGCCAGCAGTTACTCTCCGGAGCCCACAGATACGCAGTATTTT | CASSYSPEPTDTQYF
NA | NA | TRBJ1-5 | TRBV5-1 | TGCGCCAGCAGCTTCACAGGGCTTGGTCAGCCCCAGCATTTT | CASSFTGLGQPQHF
few | NA | TRBJ1-4 | TRBV20-1 | TGCAGTGCTAGAGAGCGAGCTCTTAATGAAAAACTGTTTTTT | CSARERALNEKLFF
few | TRBD1 | TRBJ1-3 | TRBV7-3 | TGTGCCAGCAGCCGGGACAGGGCTGGAAACACCATATATTTT | CASSRDRAGNTIYF
NA | TRBD1 | TRBJ1-2 | TRBV28 | TGTGCCAGCAGTCCGACAGGGGTGGGCTACACCTTC | CASSPTGVGYTF
once | TRBD2 | TRBJ2-1 | TRBV7-9 | TGTGCCAGCAGCTTCCTAGCGGGGATTGACAATGAGCAGTTCTTC | CASSFLAGIDNEQFF
NA | NA | TRBJ2-3 | TRBV6-5 | TGTGCCAGCAGTTACGGCGGGTATACGCAGTATTTT | CASSYGGYTQYF
NA | TRBD1 | TRBJ1-2 | TRBV5-1 | TGCGCCAGCAGCTTCGGGACAGTCTATGGCTACACCTTC | CASSFGTVYGYTF
few | TRBD2 | TRBJ2-3 | TRBV11-2 | TGTGCCAGCAGCTCGACTAGCGGGGGGTTGGGGAATACGCAGTATTTT | CASSSTSGGLGNTQYF
NA | TRBD2 | TRBJ2-1 | TRBV6-2/TRBV6-3 | TGTGCCAGCAGACCACCGGGAGGCTTCGGAGAATACAATGAGCAGTTCTTC | CASRPPGGFGEYNEQFF
many | NA | TRBJ1-2 | TRBV12-3/TRBV12-4 | TGTGCCAGCAGTTTCGGTCCCAGGATTGAGGGCGGCTACACCTTC | CASSFGPRIEGGYTF
few | NA | TRBJ2-3 | TRBV4-1 | TGCGCCAGCAGCCCGAGACAGGTCACAGATACGCAGTATTTT | CASSPRQVTDTQYF
NA | TRBD1 | TRBJ1-5 | TRBV10-3 | TGTGCCTCACACGGGACAGATAATCAGCCCCAGCATTTT | CASHGTDNQPQHF
few | NA | TRBJ2-5 | TRBV28 | TGTGCCAGCAGGACCTTAACAGGGAGTTTAGAAGAGACCCAGTACTTC | CASRTLTGSLEETQYF
few | NA | TRBJ1-2 | TRBV18 | TGTGCCAGCTCACCTGAACGGGATTATGGCTACACCTTC | CASSPERDYGYTF
many | NA | TRBJ1-1 | TRBV11-2 | TGTGCCAGCAGCTTAGTACGGGGAAGGGGCACTGAAGCTTTCTTT | CASSLVRGRGTEAFF
NA | NA | TRBJ1-5 | TRBV6-1 | TGTGCCAGCGGGGGCGGGGATTATAGCAATCAGCCCCAGCATTTT | CASGGGDYSNQPQHF
few | NA | TRBJ1-1 | TRBV20-1 | TGCAGTGCTAGAGAGTGGCAGGGGAACACTGAAGCTTTCTTT | CSAREWQGNTEAFF
many | NA | TRBJ1-6 | TRBV5-1 | TGCGCCAGCAGTTTAGCCAGTCTAAATTCACCCCTCCACTTT | CASSLASLNSPLHF
many | TRBD2 | TRBJ2-1 | TRBV10-3 | TGTGCCATGGCGAGACTAGCGGGGTACAATGAGCAGTTCTTC | CAMARLAGYNEQFF
NA | NA | TRBJ1-1 | TRBV7-2 | TGTGCCAGCAGCTTACCGTGGCAGACCACTGAAGCTTTCTTT | CASSLPWQTTEAFF
NA | NA | TRBJ1-2 | TRBV6-5 | TGTGCCACCCAATCCCAGGGGTCGGGCTATGGCTACACCTTC | CATQSQGSGYGYTF
once | TRBD1 | TRBJ1-1 | TRBV29-1 | TGCAGCGTTACGGACAGGGAAGCTTTCTTT | CSVTDREAFF
few | NA | TRBJ2-3 | TRBV20-1 | TGCAGTGCTAGAGTGGCCAGCAAGCCTACAGATACGCAGTATTTT | CSARVASKPTDTQYF
NA | NA | TRBJ2-5 | TRBV6-2/TRBV6-3 | TGTGCCAGCAGTCCACAGGGTGCGGGGCAAGAGACCCAGTACTTC | CASSPQGAGQETQYF
NA | TRBD1 | TRBJ2-5 | TRBV5-5 | TGTGCCAGCAGCTCACCGGGACAGGGGGCAGAGACCCAGTACTTC | CASSSPGQGAETQYF
NA | NA | TRBJ2-7 | TRBV11-2 | TGTGCCAGCGGACCCCCGGGAGCCAGAGGGTCCTACGAGCAGTACTTC | CASGPPGARGSYEQYF
few | NA | TRBJ2-1 | TRBV2 | TGTGCCAGTGGACTACACAATGAGCAGTTCTTC | CASGLHNEQFF
few | TRBD1 | TRBJ1-2 | TRBV29-1 | TGCAGCGTGGGGACAGGGGATGGCTACACCTTC | CSVGTGDGYTF
NA | NA | TRBJ2-5 | TRBV18 | TGTGCCAGCTCACCGGTACAGGGAGAGACCCAGTACTTC | CASSPVQGETQYF
NA | NA | TRBJ2-3 | TRBV9 | TGTGCCAGCAGCGTAGAGGGGGGGGGGAGCACAGATACGCAGTATTTT | CASSVEGGGSTDTQYF
few | NA | TRBJ1-5 | TRBV20-1 | TGCAGTGCAATACAGGGAGGCAATCAGCCCCAGCATTTT | CSAIQGGNQPQHF
NA | NA | TRBJ1-2 | TRBV5-6 | TGTGCCAGCAGCTCCCCCGGGTCCGGGCATGGCTACACCTTC | CASSSPGSGHGYTF
many | NA | TRBJ1-3 | TRBV20-1 | TGCAGTACCCCCGAAGACACCATATATTTT | CSTPEDTIYF
NA | NA | TRBJ2-1 | TRBV12-3/TRBV12-4 | TGTGCCAGCAGTTTCTTAGGGGGCAATGAGCAGTTCTTC | CASSFLGGNEQFF
NA | TRBD1 | TRBJ2-1 | TRBV2 | TGTGCCAGCAGTCTACAGGGGGCTGGTGAGCAGTTCTTC | CASSLQGAGEQFF
few | TRBD1 | TRBJ2-3 | TRBV24-1 | TGTGCCACCAGTGACGGGGACAGGACTAGCACAGATACGCAGTATTTT | CATSDGDRTSTDTQYF
NA | NA | TRBJ2-4 | TRBV15 | TGTGCCACCAGCGGGGGAATAAACATTCAGTACTTC | CATSGGINIQYF